This T cell receptor beta chain was identified in a study of shared clonotypes between healthy human individuals. Overall study results and limits: Only blood underwent sampling, and tissue repertoires likely differ.

The CDR3 totals 15 residues. Per the germline V gene, CDR1 is SGHVS and CDR2 is FQNEAQ. The ends were cut back, 5 bases at V and 1 base at J, with 14 bases in the middle. Turning to this clone: What it binds is not known.

Assay used: immunoSEQ multiplex PCR; TCRdb lists only in-frame clones, some missing. This sample has roughly 500,000 clones, with 70% to 80% found just once. V gene TRBV7-8 combines with J gene TRBJ1-1; D call uncertain. The sequence came from a woman in her 40s in good health. Some clones in this sample may be carry-over from other donors' samples. Specimen: PBMCs. The CDR3 is CASSPIKIKNTEAFF. In DNA form, the CDR3 reads TGTGCCAGCAGCCCAATCAAGATTAAGAACACTGAAGCTTTCTTT. Using reference TRBV7-8 and TRBJ1-1 for the parts outside the CDR3, the full variable domain is GAGVSQSPRYKVAKRGQDVALRCDPISGHVSLFWYQQALGQGPEFLTYFQNEAQLDKSGLPSDRFFAERPEGSVSTLKIQRTQQEDSAVYLCASSPIKIKNTEAFFGQGTRLTVV.